This entry is about one TCR beta chain. Only in-frame clones appear in the TCRdb table, and some are missing; sequencing was by immunoSEQ multiplex PCR. This repertoire shows about 88,000 clones, roughly 94% found once; its top ten account for around 0.3%. This entry belongs to a study of technical replicates of blood from a handful of donors. The receptor comes from a human donor in good health. Sequences were obtained from T cells isolated from PBMCs.

CDR3 sequence (DNA): TGTGCCAGCAGTGAAACCAGGGATTCCACTGAAGCTTTCTTT. Translating gives CASSETRDSTEAFF. The rearrangement uses TRBV2 and TRBJ1-1; possible D gene TRBD1, 5 bases. Germline V gene lookup returns CDR1 SNHLY and CDR2 FYNNEI. This CDR3 region has 14 residues. Between the trimmed V and J ends, which lost 2 bases and 4 bases, there was a span of 11 bases.